This TCR beta chain is from a study of blood T cell repertoires in COVID-19. Study at large: The samples span acute and convalescent COVID-19 from the United States, Italy and Spain. T cells, B-cell-depleted T cells, or PBMCs provided the cDNA or gDNA that served as material.

Remarks on this clone: Other DNA sequences of this sample code for an identical CDR3.

The CDR3 is 11 amino acids. Germline V CDR1 and CDR2: MDHEN, SYDVKM. Trimming took off 8 bases at V and 7 bases at J, with 12 bases between the two ends. Authors' data handling: Reference gene primer amplification in the assay estimated nucleated cell counts. Sequencing used immunoSEQ multiplex PCR; TCRdb keeps in-frame clones, though not all of them. V, J and clone size derive from that table, while D and trimming were established from the DNA sequence. The table includes just under 150,000 clones, more than 80% detected once. The sample was peripheral blood. The TCR sequence derives from a human donor in a cohort sampled during active COVID-19. The rearrangement joins TRBV28 to TRBJ2-7, with a possible D match to TRBD2 (6 bases). Here the CDR3 reads CASSPRGEQYF. DNA of the CDR3: TGTGCCAGCTCCCCCCGGGGGGAGCAGTACTTC.